Listed below are T cell receptor beta chains from one sample, sequenced in a study of OX40 agonist ivuxolimab in advanced cancers. The assay was immunoSEQ multiplex PCR, and TCRdb's table has in-frame clones only and misses some. The sample has about 3,100 clones; more than 85% are singletons. Sequencing used CD4+ or CD8+ T cells sorted from blood, obtained in a trial of the OX40 agonist ivuxolimab. These receptors came from an adult with an advanced solid tumor such as melanoma, head and neck, liver or kidney cancer. CDR3s include the opening cysteine and the closing phenylalanine or tryptophan. A D gene is named only where the DNA matches it firmly. Clone size is shown for a subset of rows, as once, few, many or a class of expanded clone.

D gene: -
clone size: -
J gene: TRBJ2-5
V gene: TRBV29-1
CDR3 DNA: TGCAGCGTTGAAGGGACAAAGGCAGACCAAGAGACCCAGTACTTC
CDR3 protein: CSVEGTKADQETQYF

D gene: TRBD2
clone size: -
J gene: TRBJ2-3
V gene: TRBV6-6
CDR3 DNA: TGTGCCAGCAGTTACACCGGCGGGGGGCCAGATACGCAGTATTTT
CDR3 protein: CASSYTGGGPDTQYF

D gene: TRBD2
clone size: -
J gene: TRBJ2-1
V gene: TRBV4-1
CDR3 DNA: TGCGCCAGCAGCCAAGAAACCCAACTAGCGGGGGGCCTCAATGAGCAGTTCTTC
CDR3 protein: CASSQETQLAGGLNEQFF

D gene: -
clone size: -
J gene: TRBJ2-7
V gene: TRBV7-2
CDR3 DNA: TGTGCCAGCAGCTTCAATCAGGGCCCCTACGAGCAGTACTTC
CDR3 protein: CASSFNQGPYEQYF

D gene: TRBD1
clone size: -
J gene: TRBJ2-7
V gene: TRBV7-9
CDR3 DNA: TGTGCCAGCAGTTTTCCCTTTGGACAGGGGAGCGAGCAGTACTTC
CDR3 protein: CASSFPFGQGSEQYF

D gene: -
clone size: -
J gene: TRBJ2-6
V gene: TRBV15
CDR3 DNA: TGTGCCACCAGCAGATTGCAGGGTGAGGGCTCTGGGGCCAACGTCCTGACTTTC
CDR3 protein: CATSRLQGEGSGANVLTF

D gene: TRBD1
clone size: -
J gene: TRBJ2-5
V gene: TRBV5-1
CDR3 DNA: TGCGCCAGCAGACAAAGACAGGGGTTCCAAGAGACCCAGTACTTC
CDR3 protein: CASRQRQGFQETQYF

D gene: TRBD2
clone size: once
J gene: TRBJ2-1
V gene: TRBV7-6
CDR3 DNA: TGTGCCAGCAGCTTAGGTCCTAGCGGATACAATGAGCAGTTCTTC
CDR3 protein: CASSLGPSGYNEQFF

D gene: TRBD2
clone size: once
J gene: TRBJ2-7
V gene: TRBV7-6
CDR3 DNA: TGTGCCAGCAGCTTAAGTGGGGGGGACCGTCAGAACGAGCAGTACTTC
CDR3 protein: CASSLSGGDRQNEQYF

D gene: TRBD1
clone size: -
J gene: TRBJ1-2
V gene: TRBV5-1
CDR3 DNA: TGCGCCAGCAGCTTGGGTCAGGGGGTTGAGTCCTCATATGGCTACACCTTC
CDR3 protein: CASSLGQGVESSYGYTF

D gene: TRBD2
clone size: -
J gene: TRBJ2-5
V gene: TRBV28
CDR3 DNA: TGTGCCAGCAGTTCACCGGGACTAGATTGGGAGACCCAGTACTTC
CDR3 protein: CASSSPGLDWETQYF

D gene: -
clone size: -
J gene: TRBJ2-7
V gene: TRBV18
CDR3 DNA: TGTGCCAGCTCACCGAGGTCAGGGATCTACGAGCAGTACTTC
CDR3 protein: CASSPRSGIYEQYF

D gene: TRBD1
clone size: -
J gene: TRBJ1-2
V gene: TRBV11-2
CDR3 DNA: TGTGCCAGCAGCTTGGACAGGGCAGGCGGCCACACCTTC
CDR3 protein: CASSLDRAGGHTF

D gene: -
clone size: -
J gene: TRBJ1-1
V gene: TRBV5-5
CDR3 DNA: TGTGCCAGCAGCGCACGGGTCAAGAACACTGAAGCTTTCTTT
CDR3 protein: CASSARVKNTEAFF

D gene: TRBD2
clone size: -
J gene: TRBJ2-3
V gene: TRBV11-2
CDR3 DNA: TGTGCCAGCAGCTTAGAACGGGGGGGCAATACGCAGTATTTT
CDR3 protein: CASSLERGGNTQYF

D gene: TRBD1
clone size: -
J gene: TRBJ2-3
V gene: TRBV10-3
CDR3 DNA: TGTGCCATCAGAGCCGGGACAGGGGCCACAGATACGCAGTATTTT
CDR3 protein: CAIRAGTGATDTQYF

D gene: TRBD2
clone size: -
J gene: TRBJ2-1
V gene: TRBV9
CDR3 DNA: TGTGCCAGCAGCCCACTTAGCGGGGGGGTCGGTAATGAGCAGTTCTTC
CDR3 protein: CASSPLSGGVGNEQFF

D gene: TRBD1
clone size: -
J gene: TRBJ1-5
V gene: TRBV28
CDR3 DNA: TGTGCCAGCAGTAGCGGACAGGGAGGAGGGAATCAGCCCCAGCATTTT
CDR3 protein: CASSSGQGGGNQPQHF

D gene: -
clone size: once
J gene: TRBJ1-3
V gene: TRBV7-2
CDR3 DNA: TGTGCCAGCAGCTTATTATCCTACACGGACAGAAGCACCATATATTTT
CDR3 protein: CASSLLSYTDRSTIYF

D gene: -
clone size: -
J gene: TRBJ2-3
V gene: TRBV4-2
CDR3 DNA: TGTGCCAGCAGCGGAGTGGTAATGGATACGCAGTATTTT
CDR3 protein: CASSGVVMDTQYF

D gene: -
clone size: once
J gene: TRBJ2-7
V gene: TRBV10-1
CDR3 DNA: TGCGCCAGCTTCCAGCGGAACGACGAGCAGTACTTC
CDR3 protein: CASFQRNDEQYF

D gene: -
clone size: -
J gene: TRBJ1-6
V gene: TRBV7-8
CDR3 DNA: TGTGCCAGCAGCTTAACAAGTCCACCCCTCCACTTT
CDR3 protein: CASSLTSPPLHF

D gene: -
clone size: once
J gene: TRBJ2-1
V gene: TRBV6-6
CDR3 DNA: TGTGCCAGCAGTCCCGGTTGGTATGAGCAGTTCTTC
CDR3 protein: CASSPGWYEQFF

D gene: -
clone size: -
J gene: TRBJ1-1
V gene: TRBV21-1
CDR3 DNA: TGTGCCAGCAGGAGGGGGCCGAACACTGAAGCTTTCTTT
CDR3 protein: CASRRGPNTEAFF

D gene: -
clone size: -
J gene: TRBJ2-5
V gene: TRBV5-4
CDR3 DNA: TGTGCCAGCAGCTCGACTAGACGGGGTCGGGCAGAGACCCAGTACTTC
CDR3 protein: CASSSTRRGRAETQYF

D gene: -
clone size: -
J gene: TRBJ1-3
V gene: TRBV7-8
CDR3 DNA: TGTGCCAGCAGCTTAGGTTCCTCTGGAAACACCATATATTTT
CDR3 protein: CASSLGSSGNTIYF

D gene: TRBD1
clone size: -
J gene: TRBJ2-2
V gene: TRBV9
CDR3 DNA: TGTGCCAGCAGCGGACGACAGGGGGCCGGGGAGCTGTTTTTT
CDR3 protein: CASSGRQGAGELFF

D gene: TRBD2
clone size: -
J gene: TRBJ2-1
V gene: TRBV13
CDR3 DNA: TGTGCCAGCAGCTTAGAGCCCCGGGTAGCGGGGGGGAACAATGAGCAGTTCTTC
CDR3 protein: CASSLEPRVAGGNNEQFF

D gene: -
clone size: once
J gene: TRBJ2-5
V gene: TRBV28
CDR3 DNA: TGTGCCAGCAGCCGCGGGGCCAGCCAAGAGACCCAGTACTTC
CDR3 protein: CASSRGASQETQYF

D gene: TRBD1
clone size: -
J gene: TRBJ1-5
V gene: TRBV9
CDR3 DNA: TGTGCCAGCAGCGAAGGACAGGGGTTCAATCAGCCCCAGCATTTT
CDR3 protein: CASSEGQGFNQPQHF

D gene: -
clone size: -
J gene: TRBJ1-3
V gene: TRBV7-9
CDR3 DNA: TGTGCCAGCAGCGTACATGGAAACACCATATATTTT
CDR3 protein: CASSVHGNTIYF

D gene: TRBD1
clone size: once
J gene: TRBJ2-1
V gene: TRBV5-5
CDR3 DNA: TGTGCCAGCAGCTTGAACAGGGGGAATGAGCAGTTCTTC
CDR3 protein: CASSLNRGNEQFF

D gene: TRBD2
clone size: -
J gene: TRBJ2-1
V gene: TRBV28
CDR3 DNA: TGTGCCAGCAGTTCAGCACTAGCGGGGGCGTACAATGAGCAGTTCTTC
CDR3 protein: CASSSALAGAYNEQFF

D gene: -
clone size: -
J gene: TRBJ2-5
V gene: TRBV30
CDR3 DNA: TGTGCCTGGAGTGTAGGGGGAGAGACCCAGTACTTC
CDR3 protein: CAWSVGGETQYF

D gene: TRBD1
clone size: -
J gene: TRBJ1-2
V gene: TRBV7-9
CDR3 DNA: TGTGCCAGCAGCCGAGGGACAGGGGGAGGCTACACCTTC
CDR3 protein: CASSRGTGGGYTF

D gene: -
clone size: -
J gene: TRBJ2-7
V gene: TRBV7-9
CDR3 DNA: TGTGCCAGCAGCTTCGACAGGTCCTACGAGCAGTACTTC
CDR3 protein: CASSFDRSYEQYF

D gene: TRBD2
clone size: -
J gene: TRBJ2-1
V gene: TRBV29-1
CDR3 DNA: TGCAGCGTGAGGACTAGCGGGGTGGGAGAGCAGTTCTTC
CDR3 protein: CSVRTSGVGEQFF

D gene: TRBD2
clone size: -
J gene: TRBJ2-3
V gene: TRBV5-1
CDR3 DNA: TGCGCCAGCAGCTGGGGCTCTAGCGGGTTAGGAGATACGCAGTATTTT
CDR3 protein: CASSWGSSGLGDTQYF

D gene: -
clone size: -
J gene: TRBJ2-7
V gene: TRBV11-2
CDR3 DNA: TGTGCCAGCAGCTTAGAGCGGATTACCTACGAGCAGTACTTC
CDR3 protein: CASSLERITYEQYF